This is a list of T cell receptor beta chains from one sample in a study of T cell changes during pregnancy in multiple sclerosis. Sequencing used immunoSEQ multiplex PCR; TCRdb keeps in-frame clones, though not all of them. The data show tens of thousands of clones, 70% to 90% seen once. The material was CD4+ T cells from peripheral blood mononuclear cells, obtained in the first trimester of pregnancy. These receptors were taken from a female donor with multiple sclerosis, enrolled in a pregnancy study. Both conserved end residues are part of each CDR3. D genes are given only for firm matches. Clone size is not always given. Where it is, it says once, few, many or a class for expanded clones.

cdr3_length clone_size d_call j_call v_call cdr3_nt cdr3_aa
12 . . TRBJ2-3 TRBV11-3 TGTGCCAGCAGTCATCAGGGATATACGCAGTATTTT CASSHQGYTQYF
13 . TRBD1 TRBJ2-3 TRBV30 TGTGCCTGGGGGACAGGGGGCGCAGATACGCAGTATTTT CAWGTGGADTQYF
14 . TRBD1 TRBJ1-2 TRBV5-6 TGTGCCAGCAGTTCGACAGGGGGCCTCTATGGCTACACCTTC CASSSTGGLYGYTF
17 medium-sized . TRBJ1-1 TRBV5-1 TGCGCCAGCAGCTTGGGTCCGGGGGGCGCGTCGGCCACTGAAGCTTTCTTT CASSLGPGGASATEAFF
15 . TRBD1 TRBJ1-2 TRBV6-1 TGTGCCAGCAGCCGACAGGGTTTAAGCGACTATGGCTACACCTTC CASSRQGLSDYGYTF
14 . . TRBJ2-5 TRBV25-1 TGTGCCAGCAGTGACAGGGTTGACCAAGAGACCCAGTACTTC CASSDRVDQETQYF
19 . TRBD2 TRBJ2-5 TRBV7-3 TGTGCCAGCAGCGACTCATGGACTAGCGGGGGGCCCTGTAAGAAGACCCAGTACTTC CASSDSWTSGGPCKKTQYF
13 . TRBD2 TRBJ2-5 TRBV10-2 TGCGCCAGCCGACTAGCGGGCCAAGAGACCCAGTACTTC CASRLAGQETQYF
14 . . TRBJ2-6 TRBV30 TGTGCCCTGGGGCGGTCCTCTGGGGCCAACGTCCTGACTTTC CALGRSSGANVLTF
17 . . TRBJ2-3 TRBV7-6 TGTGCCAGCAGCTTATCTCTCCGGGAACCTAGCACAGATACGCAGTATTTT CASSLSLREPSTDTQYF
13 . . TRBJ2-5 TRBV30 TGTGCCTGGAGCGGAGACCCGGCCGGGACCCAGTACTTC CAWSGDPAGTQYF
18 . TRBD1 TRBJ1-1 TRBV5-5 TGTGCCAGCAGCTTTTCTGGACTGGGACAGGGGATGAACACTGAAGCTTTCTTT CASSFSGLGQGMNTEAFF
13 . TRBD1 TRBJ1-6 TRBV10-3 TGTGCCATCAGTGAGTCGCGGGACAGGGCTGACCACTTT CAISESRDRADHF
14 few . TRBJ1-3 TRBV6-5 TGTGCCAGCAGTTACTCTAGACTGGGAAACACCATATATTTT CASSYSRLGNTIYF
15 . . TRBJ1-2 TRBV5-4 TGTGCCAGCGGACCAAATTACGAAGGGGCTGGGGGCTACACCTTC CASGPNYEGAGGYTF
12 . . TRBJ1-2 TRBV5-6 TGTGCCAGCACCGGGGATAACTATGGCTACACCTTC CASTGDNYGYTF